Below are 15 T cell receptor beta chains sequenced from a single sample in a study of cytomegalovirus exposure and HLA in healthy donors (dated by TCRdb to the late 2010s). Libraries were constructed by the immunoSEQ multiplex PCR assay. A mixture of 60 forward primers for TCR Vbeta segments and 13 reverse primers for TCR Jbeta segments was used in the multiplex PCR. TCRdb obtained this table from immuneACCESS and retained in-frame rearrangements with V and J assigned. These tables miss some clones; where compared with another copy, unresolved V genes account for less than half of the shortfall, and the remainder is unexplained. The sample table shows about 120,000 clones, and about 76% are seen once. Together, the top ten hold about 29% of the sample. The sequenced sample was PBMCs. The receptors were gathered from a man aged 55 to 69 in good health and CMV-seropositive.

The J gene is TRBJ1-5, the V gene TRBV6-5; D not certain. This CDR3 has 14 residues. V was shortened by 6 bases and J by 1 base, with 10 bases between the two germline ends. CDR1 is MNHEY and CDR2 is SVGAGI in the germline V gene. CDR3 bases: TGTGCCAGCAGGAAAAGGGAGAGCAATCAGCCCCAGCATTTT. As protein: CASRKRESNQPQHF.

The chain employs TRBV5-1 and TRBJ2-5; 8 bases agree with TRBD1. Trimming cost V 0 bases and J 5 bases; bases outside gene matches: 3. The CDR3 sequence is 14 residues long. CDR1 SGHRS and CDR2 YFSETQ come from the germline V gene. This CDR3 reads CASSLEAGGETQYF. In DNA, the CDR3 is TGCGCCAGCAGCTTGGAGGCAGGGGGCGAGACCCAGTACTTC.

With regard to this clone: Other DNA sequences of this sample code for an identical CDR3. The chain joins TRBV7-3 to TRBJ1-1; TRBD1 matches at 7 bases. The ends lost 5 bases at V and 3 bases at J; junction bases unmatched: 9. The CDR3 contains 15 residues. From germline, CDR1 is SGHTA and CDR2 FQGTGA. CDR3: CASSPTGVRDTEAFF. For the CDR3, the DNA is TGTGCCAGCAGCCCAACAGGGGTTCGAGACACTGAAGCTTTCTTT.

The chain couples TRBV10-3 to TRBJ2-2; no definite D call. V was clipped by 0 bases and J by 2 bases, with 7 bases between them. The CDR3 totals 15 residues. The germline CDR1 and CDR2 sequences are ENHRY and SYGVKD. The CDR3 region is CAISESTANTGELFF. CDR3 DNA sequence: TGTGCCATCAGTGAGTCCACAGCTAACACCGGGGAGCTGTTTTTT.

The sample holds one count of this clone. V gene TRBV28 combines with J gene TRBJ2-3, with TRBD1 matching 10 bases. The germline V gene encodes CDR1 MDHEN and CDR2 SYDVKM. V trimming: 6 bases; J trimming: 6 bases; junction bases outside the gene matches: 3. The CDR3 has 13 residues. CDR3 sequence reads: CASRTGGSDTQYF. CDR3 nucleotide sequence: TGTGCCAGCAGGACAGGGGGCTCGGATACGCAGTATTTT.

The CDR3 region has the DNA TGTGCCAGCGGCCCAGTTTTCCAGGGTACCTCCTACGAGCAGTACTTC. Protein product: CASGPVFQGTSYEQYF. The rearrangement uses TRBV7-8 and TRBJ2-7, with D tentatively TRBD1 (5 bases). Germline-derived CDR1 and CDR2 are SGHVS and FQNEAQ. This CDR3 contains 16 residues. The V gene lost 8 bases and the J gene lost 0 bases, with 20 bases spanning the gap.

This clone occurred once. The chain employs TRBV16 and TRBJ1-1; maybe TRBD1 (5 bases). Trimming pared 3 bases from V and 4 bases from J, leaving 18 bases between. CDR3 length equals 16 residues. CDR1 KGHSY and CDR2 FQNENV come from the germline V gene. CDR3 nucleotides: TGTGCCAGCAGCCACTGGGACTTAAGTTATTCCACTGAAGCTTTCTTT. This codes for CASSHWDLSYSTEAFF.

This rearrangement joins TRBV15 to TRBJ1-3; D unresolved. CDR1 LNHNV and CDR2 YYDKDF come from the germline V gene (reference sequence). The V end lost 2 bases, the J end lost 4 bases, and 12 bases lay between the germline ends. The CDR3 consists of 15 residues. This CDR3 is CATSRSSLRGNTIYF. CDR3 in DNA: TGTGCCACCAGCAGATCCTCTTTGAGGGGAAACACCATATATTTT.

V and J are TRBV6-1 and TRBJ1-2, with D maybe TRBD1 (5 bases). This CDR3 has 10 residues. The ends were cut back, 11 bases at V and 6 bases at J, with 10 bases in the middle. Germline V gene data show CDR1 as MNHNS and CDR2 as SASEGT. The CDR3 loop reads CAGGGNGYTF. Here the CDR3 DNA reads TGTGCCGGCGGGGGTAATGGCTACACCTTC.

In its sample, this clone was seen once. The chain has TRBV7-9 and TRBJ2-1; possible D gene TRBD2, 5 bases. Germline V gene sequence: CDR1 SEHNR, CDR2 FQNEAQ (reference sequence). Trimming took off 3 bases at V and 9 bases at J, with 15 bases between the two ends. CDR3 length: 14 amino acids. DNA of the CDR3: TGTGCCAGCAGCTTCCTAGCCTACCTCGGTGAGCAGTTCTTC. Translated, it gives CASSFLAYLGEQFF. Full variable domain (missing parts from reference TRBV7-9 and TRBJ2-1): DTGVSQNPRHKITKRGQNVTFRCDPISEHNRLYWYRQTLGQGPEFLTYFQNEAQLEKSRLLSDRFSAERPKGSFSTLEIQRTEQGDSAMYLCASSFLAYLGEQFFGPGTRLTVL.

V is TRBV5-1 and J is TRBJ2-3; TRBD2 agrees at 9 bases. CDR3 length: 15 amino acids. The ends lost 0 bases at V and 6 bases at J; junction bases unmatched: 5. Per the germline V gene, CDR1 is SGHRS and CDR2 is YFSETQ. The CDR3 loop is CASSLDAGGPDTQYF. CDR3 DNA sequence: TGCGCCAGCAGCTTGGACGCGGGAGGGCCGGATACGCAGTATTTT.

The chain recombines TRBV18 with TRBJ2-7; D perhaps matches TRBD2 (6 bases). Trimming took 2 bases from V and 9 from J, leaving 20 bases between them. This CDR3 has 15 amino acids. From germline, CDR1 is KGHSH and CDR2 LQKENI. The CDR3 loop reads CASSPDQGTLHRQYF. As DNA, the CDR3 is TGTGCCAGCTCACCAGACCAAGGGACTCTCCACCGGCAGTACTTC.

The chain combines TRBV7-2 with TRBJ2-5; D is ambiguous. The germline V gene has CDR1 SGHTA and CDR2 FQGNSA. The CDR3 contains 14 residues. V shed 1 base and J shed 4 bases, with 10 bases lying between them. The CDR3 region is CASSLDLSLETQYF. As DNA, the CDR3 is TGTGCCAGCAGCTTAGATCTATCACTAGAGACCCAGTACTTC.

A word on this clone: Different DNA sequences within this sample yield the same CDR3. The chain has TRBV7-9 and TRBJ1-1; D not resolved. Trimming removed 1 base from V and 0 bases from J, with 3 bases in between. CDR3 length equals 13 residues. Germline V gene lookup returns CDR1 SEHNR and CDR2 FQNEAQ (reference sequence). For the CDR3, the DNA is TGTGCCAGCAGCTTAGACATGAACACTGAAGCTTTCTTT. Its translation: CASSLDMNTEAFF.

The CDR3 DNA reads as TGCGCCAGCAGCCAAATGGGGGCCCCAGCCTACGAGCAGTACTTC. It is translated as CASSQMGAPAYEQYF. V gene TRBV4-1 combines with J gene TRBJ2-7; the D gene is possibly TRBD1 (6 bases). The length of the CDR3 is 15 residues. V was trimmed by 2 bases and J by 2 bases, leaving 13 bases between them. The V gene's germline CDR1 is MGHRA and CDR2 YSYEKL.